A selection of T cell receptor beta chains follows, all from one sample in a study of monozygotic twins with inflammatory bowel disease. TCRdb reworked the 5' RACE reads into one entry per CDR3 protein, no DNA. The sample includes approximately 150,000 distinct CDR3 sequences. Input material: blood. The receptors stem from a human donor with ulcerative colitis or Crohn's disease, or a healthy co-twin of an affected twin (not recorded which). Both conserved end residues are part of each CDR3.

TRBV12-2,TRBJ1-5,20,CASRPVRGVQGVGYNQPQHF
TRBV18,TRBJ2-7,16,CASSPLSGLAIHEQYF
TRBV10-3,TRBJ1-5,15,CAISESPPGNQPQHF
TRBV5-1,TRBJ1-3,14,CASSFITGSNTMYF
TRBV5-1,TRBJ2-3,15,CASSLTGFSTDTQYF
TRBV3-1,TRBJ2-3,15,CASTKWGPPTDTQYF
TRBV2,TRBJ2-5,16,CATKAKSSGIGETQYF
TRBV5-4,TRBJ1-1,14,CASSSPGTPHEAFF
TRBV5-1,TRBJ1-5,15,CASSPDGRSGQPQHF
TRBV6-2/TRBV6-3,TRBJ1-5,12,CASSYSRQPQHF
TRBV6-2/TRBV6-3,TRBJ1-1,13,CASSYLENTEAFF
TRBV10-3,TRBJ2-5,14,CAISESNARETQYF
TRBV2,TRBJ1-5,13,CASSTFMGQPQHF
TRBV29-1,TRBJ1-5,13,CSVEGDRDQPQHF
TRBV5-8,TRBJ1-2,14,CASSLGGGTYGYTF
TRBV20-1,TRBJ1-2,16,CSANNQGIVPYYGYTF
TRBV15,TRBJ1-2,12,CATSNQDYGYTF
TRBV29-1,TRBJ2-3,15,CGGKAGTGPTDTQYF
TRBV4-3,TRBJ1-4,17,CASSKGRPDSPNEKLFF
TRBV28,TRBJ2-5,14,CASSLRQSAETQYF
TRBV14,TRBJ2-5,15,CASSRLPGRQETQYF
TRBV15,TRBJ2-2,16,CATSPPGTSGSGELFF
TRBV5-1,TRBJ1-2,15,CASSPWTGANYGYTF
TRBV29-1,TRBJ2-3,15,CSVEDWTSGTDTQYF
TRBV12-3/TRBV12-4,TRBJ1-5,12,CASRQGYQPQHF
TRBV6-5,TRBJ1-2,14,CASSYTMSSYGYTF
TRBV20-1,TRBJ2-2,18,CSARDYRLAGAVTGELFF
TRBV7-9,TRBJ2-7,16,CASSASGGIFSLEQYF
TRBV28,TRBJ2-2,17,CASSFGLAGGKTGELFF
TRBV5-6,TRBJ1-1,16,CASSQLTTSANTEAFF
TRBV5-1,TRBJ2-5,16,CASSSGPHREAETQYF
TRBV20-1,TRBJ2-7,15,CSARSGSLLFYEQYF
TRBV20-1,TRBJ2-2,14,CSARDQWRAGELFF
TRBV18,TRBJ1-5,13,CASSPPGAQPQHF
TRBV6-2/TRBV6-3,TRBJ2-1,12,CASSPQDNEQFF
TRBV20-1,TRBJ2-7,11,CSASQPEEQYF